This TCR beta chain was retrieved from a study of blood T cell repertoires in COVID-19. In the study overall: Samples taken during acute and convalescent COVID-19 were collected in the United States, Italy and Spain. Sample material is recorded as cDNA or gDNA derived from T cells, B-cell-depleted T cells, or PBMCs.

Methods used by the authors: Counts of nucleated cells, estimated from reference gene primer amplification, were obtained. Generated by immunoSEQ multiplex PCR, the TCRdb table keeps only in-frame clones and is missing some. The V and J calls and clone size are taken from that table; D and trimming were inferred from the DNA. The table includes some 700,000 clones, 85% to 90% detected once. The germline V gene has CDR1 SGHNT and CDR2 YENEEA. Germline trimming cut 5 bases from V and 0 bases from J; bases unmatched to any gene: 6. CDR3 length: 15 residues. The chain links TRBV11-3 to TRBJ2-7; 8 bases map to TRBD2. The specimen was peripheral blood. The sequence was obtained from a woman under 30 with acute or convalescent COVID-19. The CDR3, as DNA: TGTGCCAGCAGCCCCGGGGGGGGCAGCTCCTACGAGCAGTACTTC. It translates to CASSPGGGSSYEQYF.